Presented here are 30 T cell receptor beta chains from one specimen sequenced in a study of blood T cell repertoires in COVID-19. The data were produced by immunoSEQ multiplex PCR, yet TCRdb's version contains in-frame clones alone and is incomplete. This table has approximately 300,000 clones, roughly 83% appearing once. Material for sequencing was peripheral blood. These receptors originate from a woman in her forties or fifties with acute or convalescent COVID-19.

A remark on this clone: Other DNA sequences in the same sample also yield this CDR3. This rearrangement joins TRBV29-1 to TRBJ1-1, with D possibly TRBD1 on 5 matching bases. In germline, CDR1 is SQVTM, CDR2 ANQGSEA. V lost 6 bases to trimming and J lost 1 base, with 9 bases between them. The CDR3 contains 12 residues. The CDR3 protein is CSVDQGNTEAFF. DNA for the CDR3: TGCAGCGTGGACCAGGGGAACACTGAAGCTTTCTTT.

The J gene is TRBJ1-1, the V gene TRBV6-5, with D possibly being TRBD1 (5 bases). V lost 6 bases and J lost 3, with 17 bases in between. The CDR3 is 15 residues long. The germline gives CDR1 MNHEY, CDR2 SVGAGI. CDR3 amino acids: CASRTRKAGHTEAFF. In DNA form, the CDR3 reads TGTGCCAGCAGAACCCGGAAGGCAGGGCACACTGAAGCTTTCTTT.

The chain combines TRBV6-5 with TRBJ2-7; TRBD1 matches 10 bases. In germline, CDR1 is MNHEY, CDR2 SVGAGI. The CDR3 extends over 15 amino acids. With 6 bases clipped from V and 5 bases from J, the junction kept 10 bases outside the gene matches. The CDR3 sequence: CASSRVRDRGHEQYF. CDR3 in DNA: TGTGCCAGCAGCCGAGTCCGGGACAGGGGACACGAGCAGTACTTC.

The chain is built from TRBV27 and TRBJ2-7; D is unresolved. The CDR3 extends over 13 amino acids. Per germline, CDR1 MNHEY and CDR2 SMNVEV (reference sequence). Trimming took off 4 bases at V and 3 bases at J, with 10 bases between the two ends. This CDR3 reads CASSSYSGYEQYF. The CDR3 DNA follows: TGTGCCAGCAGTTCCTACTCTGGCTACGAGCAGTACTTC.

V is TRBV9 and J is TRBJ2-2; 9 nucleotides align to TRBD2. The CDR3 has 15 residues. Germline lookup yields CDR1 SGDLS and CDR2 YYNGEE. V lost 5 bases, J lost 3 bases, and 5 bases stayed unmatched. The CDR3 sequence is CASSSRLADTGELFF. The CDR3 DNA reads as TGTGCCAGCAGTTCCAGACTAGCGGACACCGGGGAGCTGTTTTTT.

The chain joins TRBV6-6 to TRBJ1-2; 8 nucleotides align to TRBD1. Germline lookup yields CDR1 MNHNY and CDR2 SVGAGI (reference sequence). The CDR3 is 12 residues long. Trimming took 7 bases from V and 8 from J; bases not matched to a gene: 6. The CDR3: CASNLDRDGYTF. Written as DNA, the CDR3 is TGTGCCAGCAACCTGGACAGGGACGGCTACACCTTC.

The chain couples TRBV7-6 to TRBJ2-5; 10 nucleotides match TRBD2. The V gene's germline CDR1 is SGHVS and CDR2 FNYEAQ. J gave up 5 bases and V 0 bases, and 3 bases lay outside the gene matches. There are 15 residues in the CDR3. The CDR3 region has the DNA TGTGCCAGCAGCTTAGCTAGCGGGAGGAGGGAGACCCAGTACTTC. This gives the protein CASSLASGRRETQYF. Complete variable domain (other parts from reference TRBV7-6 and TRBJ2-5): GAGVSQSPRYKVTKRGQDVALRCDPISGHVSLYWYRQALGQGPEFLTYFNYEAQQDKSGLPNDRFSAERPEGSISTLTIQRTEQRDSAMYRCASSLASGRRETQYFGPGTRLLVL.

The chain uses TRBV11-2 and TRBJ1-1, with D unclear. The CDR3 extends over 14 amino acids. The V end lost 5 bases, the J end lost 2 bases, and 12 bases lay between the germline ends. CDR1 is SGHAT, CDR2 FQNNGV, per germline. The CDR3 nucleotides are TGTGCCAGCAGCCAACGGGGTGTCAACACTGAAGCTTTCTTT. As protein: CASSQRGVNTEAFF.

The chain couples TRBV6-2 or TRBV6-3 to TRBJ2-5, with D possibly TRBD1 on 6 matching bases. Trimming cost V 5 bases and J 0 bases, with 16 bases left between them. The CDR3 is 16 amino acids. Looked up from germline, CDR1 is MNHEY and CDR2 is SVGEGT. This CDR3 reads CASSIGTSLYQETQYF. Written as DNA, the CDR3 is TGTGCCAGCAGTATTGGGACATCCCTGTACCAAGAGACCCAGTACTTC.

This clone was observed a single time. The rearrangement joins TRBV5-1 to TRBJ2-7, with TRBD2 identical over 7 bases. Per germline, CDR1 SGHRS and CDR2 YFSETQ. V lost 0 bases, J lost 5 bases, and 5 bases stayed unmatched. CDR3 length equals 14 residues. For the CDR3, the DNA is TGCGCCAGCAGCTTGGAGCGGGGCAGGGACGAGCAGTACTTC. This codes for CASSLERGRDEQYF.

The chain links TRBV3-1 (or the pseudogene TRBV3-2) to TRBJ2-3, with D tentatively TRBD2 (6 bases). Germline CDR1 and CDR2: LGHDT and YNNKEL (reference sequence). Trimming stripped 3 bases from V and 1 base from J, with 14 bases between. The CDR3 runs to 16 residues. The CDR3 region has the DNA TGTGCCAGCAGCCACCCCGCGGGACTCCGCACAGATACGCAGTATTTT. This sequence encodes CASSHPAGLRTDTQYF.

This clone is a singleton in its sample. The chain employs TRBV7-2 and TRBJ2-7, with TRBD2 matching 13 bases. The junction had 14 bases not matched to a gene; V was cut back by 7 bases and J by 2 bases. In germline, CDR1 is SGHTA, CDR2 FQGNSA. The CDR3 has 18 residues. CDR3 in DNA: TGTGCCAGCACCCTCACTAGCGGGAGGGCTTGGATACCCTACGAGCAGTACTTC. As protein: CASTLTSGRAWIPYEQYF.

The V gene is TRBV2, the J gene TRBJ2-7; weak D call: TRBD1 (6 bases). The V gene's germline CDR1 is SNHLY and CDR2 FYNNEI. The germline V and J ends were trimmed by 2 bases and 4 bases, with 6 bases remaining between them. The CDR3 is 12 residues long. The CDR3 loop reads CASSEQGYEQYF. As DNA, the CDR3 is TGTGCCAGCAGTGAACAGGGGTACGAGCAGTACTTC.

J is TRBJ2-1 and V is TRBV5-5, with D possibly being TRBD1 (6 bases). V was clipped by 0 bases and J by 2 bases, with 6 bases between them. The CDR3 is 14 residues long. The germline gives CDR1 SGHKS, CDR2 YYEKEE (reference sequence). The CDR3 DNA reads TGTGCCAGCAGCTTGGCAGGGGCCTACAATGAGCAGTTCTTC. This codes for CASSLAGAYNEQFF. The complete variable domain, with remaining parts taken from reference TRBV5-5 and TRBJ2-1, reads DAGVTQSPTHLIKTRGQQVTLRCSPISGHKSVSWYQQVLGQGPQFIFQYYEKEERGRGNFPDRFSARQFPNYSSELNVNALLLGDSALYLCASSLAGAYNEQFFGPGTRLTVL.

This clone has just a few counts. The V and J genes are TRBV18 and TRBJ2-7, with D tentatively TRBD2 (6 bases). CDR1 and CDR2 (germline): KGHSH, LQKENI. Trimming cost V 2 bases and J 2 bases, with 13 bases left between them. The CDR3 runs 15 residues. The CDR3 is CASSPKRGTTYEQYF. CDR3 bases: TGTGCCAGCTCACCAAAACGCGGGACCACCTACGAGCAGTACTTC.

The rearrangement joins TRBV7-8 to TRBJ2-7, with 9 bases aligning to TRBD1. The germline V gene has CDR1 SGHVS and CDR2 FQNEAQ. CDR3 length: 15 residues. The trim removed 5 bases at V and 0 bases at J, leaving 5 bases unmatched. CDR3 sequence reads: CASSPDRGDSYEQYF. Written as DNA, the CDR3 is TGTGCCAGCAGCCCCGACAGGGGGGACTCCTACGAGCAGTACTTC.

The chain employs TRBV18 and TRBJ1-6; D not resolved. This CDR3 contains 16 residues. Germline values: CDR1 KGHSH, CDR2 LQKENI. V was pared by 3 bases and J by 6 bases, with 15 bases between. The CDR3 spells CASSPRAGGGNSPLHF. In DNA, the CDR3 is TGTGCCAGCTCACCGAGGGCCGGAGGAGGTAATTCACCCCTCCACTTT.

The V gene is TRBV19, the J gene TRBJ2-1; 8 bases agree with TRBD1. Germline V lookup: CDR1 LNHDA, CDR2 SQIVND (reference sequence). J gave up 0 bases and V 5 bases, and 6 bases lay outside the gene matches. The CDR3 is 16 residues long. CDR3 protein: CASSGTGTGSYNEQFF. DNA for the CDR3: TGTGCCAGTAGTGGGACCGGGACAGGCTCCTACAATGAGCAGTTCTTC.

This rearrangement joins TRBV24-1 to TRBJ2-5, with TRBD1 identical over 9 bases. The CDR3 runs 16 residues. With V trimmed by 6 bases and J by 5 bases, 12 bases remained unmatched. Germline loops: CDR1 KGHDR, CDR2 SFDVKD. The CDR3 nucleotides read TGTGCCACCAGTTCATTACGGACAGGGGCTCTTGAGACCCAGTACTTC. Residues: CATSSLRTGALETQYF.

The chain joins TRBV27 to TRBJ2-2; 7 nucleotides align to TRBD2. The CDR3 has 18 residues. Germline V CDR1 and CDR2: MNHEY, SMNVEV (reference sequence). V trimming: 5 bases; J trimming: 1 base; junction bases outside the gene matches: 13. The CDR3 here is CASSTGFMASGNTGELFF. The CDR3 nucleotides are TGTGCCAGCAGTACAGGATTCATGGCTAGCGGGAACACCGGGGAGCTGTTTTTT.

V and J are TRBV28 and TRBJ1-3; D may be TRBD1 (5 bases). The germline CDR1 and CDR2 sequences are MDHEN and SYDVKM. The V end was cut by 4 bases, the J end by 2 bases, with 21 bases between. The CDR3 consists of 18 residues. The DNA for the CDR3 is TGTGCCAGCAGTTCCCCGGGACTTTATGGTGGGCCTGGAAACACCATATATTTT. Residues: CASSSPGLYGGPGNTIYF.

J is TRBJ2-1 and V is TRBV14; 7 bases map to TRBD2. Per germline, CDR1 SGHDN and CDR2 FVKESK. Trimming took 1 base from V and 3 from J; bases not matched to a gene: 6. The CDR3 extends over 16 amino acids. The CDR3 is CASSQGDGGNYNEQFF. The CDR3 nucleotides read TGTGCCAGCAGCCAAGGGGACGGGGGGAACTACAATGAGCAGTTCTTC.

This chain uses TRBV6-4 with TRBJ2-1, with D possibly matching TRBD2 (5 bases). The CDR3 contains 14 residues. V lost 6 bases and J lost 8, with 17 bases in between. Germline lookup yields CDR1 MRHNA and CDR2 SNTAGT. The CDR3 loop is CASRVSGRSDEQFF. CDR3 coding DNA: TGTGCCAGCAGAGTAAGCGGCCGGAGCGATGAGCAGTTCTTC.

The chain couples TRBV27 to TRBJ2-7; 8 bases agree with TRBD1. CDR1 and CDR2 from the germline V gene are MNHEY and SMNVEV (reference sequence). The CDR3 runs to 14 residues. V lost 5 bases to trimming and J lost 2 bases; unmatched junction nucleotides: 5. Here the CDR3 DNA reads TGTGCCAGCAGTAAACTACAGGGGGCCTACGAGCAGTACTTC. Amino acids: CASSKLQGAYEQYF.

The gene calls are TRBV28 and TRBJ1-1, with D unclear. The germline V gene has CDR1 MDHEN and CDR2 SYDVKM. V was shortened by 1 base and J by 11 bases, with 11 bases between the two germline ends. This CDR3 is 12 amino acids long. CDR3 DNA sequence: TGTGCCAGCAGTTTATATCGGGTGACGGCTTTCTTT. This encodes CASSLYRVTAFF.

V usage is TRBV2 and J usage is TRBJ1-6; 7 bases agree with TRBD1. Per the germline V gene, CDR1 is SNHLY and CDR2 is FYNNEI. With V trimmed by 5 bases and J by 5 bases, 9 bases remained unmatched. This CDR3 is 16 amino acids long. The CDR3 nucleotides are TGTGCCAGCAGTTTTGGGACAGAAAAGGATAATTCACCCCTCCACTTT. It specifies CASSFGTEKDNSPLHF.

This clone has only one observation. V usage is TRBV19 and J usage is TRBJ1-3; tentatively, D is TRBD1 (5 bases). V was pared by 7 bases and J by 1 base, with 8 bases between. Germline CDR1 reads LNHDA; CDR2 reads SQIVND (reference sequence). The CDR3 loop spans 13 amino acids. Here the CDR3 DNA reads TGTGCCAGTATAAAGGGGTCTGGAAACACCATATATTTT. It yields the protein CASIKGSGNTIYF.

The CDR3 is CASSSHDRGNTEAFF. Written as DNA, the CDR3 is TGCGCCAGCAGCTCGCATGACAGGGGAAACACTGAAGCTTTCTTT. The genes are TRBV5-1 and TRBJ1-1, with 8 nucleotides matching TRBD1. This CDR3 has 15 residues. The V segment lost 3 bases and the J segment 2 bases; nucleotides outside the gene matches: 6. Germline V CDR1 and CDR2: SGHRS, YFSETQ.

The rearrangement uses TRBV5-1 and TRBJ2-2, with 7 positions matching TRBD2. The germline V gene has CDR1 SGHRS and CDR2 YFSETQ. The V and J ends lost 3 bases and 6 bases, in that order; junction bases with no gene match: 14. This CDR3 has 17 residues. The CDR3: CASSWTSPDYLAGELFF. CDR3 nucleotides: TGCGCCAGCAGCTGGACTAGTCCTGACTACCTGGCCGGGGAGCTGTTTTTT.

The J gene is TRBJ2-3, the V gene TRBV12-5, with D tentatively TRBD1 (5 bases). The CDR3 runs to 13 residues. Trimming removed 0 bases at V and 6 bases at J, with 7 bases between. CDR1 is LGHNT, CDR2 FRNRAP, per germline. CDR3: CASGLVPGDTQYF. The CDR3 bases are TGTGCTAGTGGTTTGGTACCAGGGGATACGCAGTATTTT. The variable domain in full, completed from reference TRBV12-5 and TRBJ2-3, reads DARVTQTPRHKVTEMGQEVTMRCQPILGHNTVFWYRQTMMQGLELLAYFRNRAPLDDSGMPKDRFSAEMPDATLATLKIQPSEPRDSAVYFCASGLVPGDTQYFGPGTRLTVL.